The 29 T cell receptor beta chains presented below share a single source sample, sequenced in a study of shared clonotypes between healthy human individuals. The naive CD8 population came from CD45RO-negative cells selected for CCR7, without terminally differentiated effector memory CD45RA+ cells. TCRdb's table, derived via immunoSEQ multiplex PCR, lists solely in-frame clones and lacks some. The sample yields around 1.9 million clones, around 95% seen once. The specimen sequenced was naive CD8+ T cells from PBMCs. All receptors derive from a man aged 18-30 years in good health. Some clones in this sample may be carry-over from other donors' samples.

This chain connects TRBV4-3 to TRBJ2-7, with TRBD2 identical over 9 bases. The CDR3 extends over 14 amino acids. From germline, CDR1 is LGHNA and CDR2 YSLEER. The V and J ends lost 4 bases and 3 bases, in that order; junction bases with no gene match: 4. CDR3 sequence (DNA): TGCGCCAGCAGCCCTTCTAGCGGGAACTACGAGCAGTACTTC. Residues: CASSPSSGNYEQYF.

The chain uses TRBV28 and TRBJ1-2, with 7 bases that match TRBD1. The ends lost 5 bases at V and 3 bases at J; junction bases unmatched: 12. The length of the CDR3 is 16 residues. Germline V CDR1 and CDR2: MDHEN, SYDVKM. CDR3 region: CASSHPGTENYYGYTF. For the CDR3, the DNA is TGTGCCAGCAGTCATCCCGGGACAGAAAATTACTATGGCTACACCTTC.

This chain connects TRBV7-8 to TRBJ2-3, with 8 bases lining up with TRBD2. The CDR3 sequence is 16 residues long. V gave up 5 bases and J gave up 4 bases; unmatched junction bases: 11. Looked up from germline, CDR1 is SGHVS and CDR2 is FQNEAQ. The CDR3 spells CASSQMGAGVSDTQYF. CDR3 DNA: TGTGCCAGCAGCCAAATGGGAGCGGGAGTCTCAGATACGCAGTATTTT.

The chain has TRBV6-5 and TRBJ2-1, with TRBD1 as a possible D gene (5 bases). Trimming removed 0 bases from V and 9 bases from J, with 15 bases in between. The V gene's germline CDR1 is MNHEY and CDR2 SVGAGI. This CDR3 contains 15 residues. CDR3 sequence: CASSYSIGHVAEQFF. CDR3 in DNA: TGTGCCAGCAGTTACTCGATCGGACATGTGGCTGAGCAGTTCTTC.

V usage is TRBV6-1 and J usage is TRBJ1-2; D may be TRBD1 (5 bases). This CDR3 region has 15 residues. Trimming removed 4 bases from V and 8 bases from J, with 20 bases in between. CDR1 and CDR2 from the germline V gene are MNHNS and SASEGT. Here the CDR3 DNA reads TGTGCCAGCAGTGCGGGACTGCCTTACCTCGAGGGCTACACCTTC. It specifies CASSAGLPYLEGYTF.

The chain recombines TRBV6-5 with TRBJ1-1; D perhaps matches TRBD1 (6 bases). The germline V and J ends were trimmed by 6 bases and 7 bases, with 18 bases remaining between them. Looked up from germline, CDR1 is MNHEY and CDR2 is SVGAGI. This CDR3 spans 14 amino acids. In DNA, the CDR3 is TGTGCCAGCAGGTGGACAGTTTCCTTTGGTGAAGCTTTCTTT. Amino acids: CASRWTVSFGEAFF.

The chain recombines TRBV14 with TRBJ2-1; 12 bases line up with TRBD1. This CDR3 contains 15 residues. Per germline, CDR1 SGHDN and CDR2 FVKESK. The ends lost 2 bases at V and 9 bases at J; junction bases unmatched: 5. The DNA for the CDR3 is TGTGCCAGCAGCCAACCGGGACAGGGGGCCGTTGAGCAGTTCTTC. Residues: CASSQPGQGAVEQFF. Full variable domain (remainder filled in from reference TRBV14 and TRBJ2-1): EAGVTQFPSHSVIEKGQTVTLRCDPISGHDNLYWYRRVMGKEIKFLLHFVKESKQDESGMPNNRFLAERTGGTYSTLKVQPAELEDSGVYFCASSQPGQGAVEQFFGPGTRLTVL.

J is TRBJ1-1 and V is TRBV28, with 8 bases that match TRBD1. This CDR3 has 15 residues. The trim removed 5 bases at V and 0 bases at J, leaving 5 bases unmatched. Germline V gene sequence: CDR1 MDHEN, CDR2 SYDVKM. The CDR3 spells CASSLDRGLNTEAFF. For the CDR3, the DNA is TGTGCCAGCAGTCTTGACAGGGGACTGAACACTGAAGCTTTCTTT.

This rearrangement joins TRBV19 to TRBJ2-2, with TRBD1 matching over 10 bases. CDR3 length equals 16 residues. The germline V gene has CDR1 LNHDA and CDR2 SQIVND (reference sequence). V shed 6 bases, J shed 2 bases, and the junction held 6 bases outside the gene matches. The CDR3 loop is CASRDDRGRNTGELFF. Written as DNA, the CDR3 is TGTGCCAGTAGGGATGACAGGGGGCGAAACACCGGGGAGCTGTTTTTT.

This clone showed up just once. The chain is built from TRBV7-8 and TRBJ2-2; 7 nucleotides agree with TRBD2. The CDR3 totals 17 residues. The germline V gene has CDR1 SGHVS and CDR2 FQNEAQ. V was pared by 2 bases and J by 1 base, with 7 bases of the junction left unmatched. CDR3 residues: CASSLRLSGLNTGELFF. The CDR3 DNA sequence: TGTGCCAGCAGCTTACGGCTTAGCGGGCTGAACACCGGGGAGCTGTTTTTT.

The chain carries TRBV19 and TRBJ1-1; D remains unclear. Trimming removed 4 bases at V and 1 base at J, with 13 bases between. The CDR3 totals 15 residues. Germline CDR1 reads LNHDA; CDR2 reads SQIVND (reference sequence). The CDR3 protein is CASSNWTETNTEAFF. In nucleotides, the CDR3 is TGTGCCAGTAGTAACTGGACGGAAACGAACACTGAAGCTTTCTTT.

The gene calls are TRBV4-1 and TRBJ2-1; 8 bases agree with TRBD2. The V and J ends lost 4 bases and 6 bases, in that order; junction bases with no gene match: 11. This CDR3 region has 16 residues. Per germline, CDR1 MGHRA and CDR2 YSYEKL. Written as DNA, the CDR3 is TGCGCCAGCAGCCCCTTGGGACTAGAAGAATCCAATGAGCAGTTCTTC. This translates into CASSPLGLEESNEQFF.

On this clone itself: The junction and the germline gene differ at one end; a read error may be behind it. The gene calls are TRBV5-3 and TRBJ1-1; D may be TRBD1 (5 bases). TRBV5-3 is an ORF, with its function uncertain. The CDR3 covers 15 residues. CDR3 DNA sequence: TGTGCCAGCAGCTTGGGGCAGGGTGGGAACACTGAAGCTTTCTTT. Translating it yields CASSLGQGGNTEAFF.

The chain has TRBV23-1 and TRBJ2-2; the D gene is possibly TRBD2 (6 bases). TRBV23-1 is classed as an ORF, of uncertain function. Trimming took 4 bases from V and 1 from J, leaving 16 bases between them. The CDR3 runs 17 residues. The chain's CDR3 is CASSLGLRAKNTGELFF. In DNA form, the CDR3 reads TGCGCCAGCAGTCTGGGACTCCGTGCTAAGAACACCGGGGAGCTGTTTTTT.

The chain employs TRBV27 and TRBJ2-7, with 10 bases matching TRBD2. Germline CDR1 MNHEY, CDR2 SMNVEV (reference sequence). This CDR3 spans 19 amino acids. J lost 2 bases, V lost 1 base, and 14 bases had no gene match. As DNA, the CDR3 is TGTGCCAGCAGTTTATTAACTAGCGGGACCCCCTTAGGAACCTACGAGCAGTACTTC. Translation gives CASSLLTSGTPLGTYEQYF.

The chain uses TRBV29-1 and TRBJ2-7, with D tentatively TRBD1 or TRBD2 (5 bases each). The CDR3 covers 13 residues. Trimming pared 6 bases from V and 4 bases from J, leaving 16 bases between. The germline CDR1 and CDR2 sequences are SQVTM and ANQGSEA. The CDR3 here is CSVQTGTAYEQYF. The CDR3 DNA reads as TGCAGCGTCCAAACCGGGACGGCTTACGAGCAGTACTTC.

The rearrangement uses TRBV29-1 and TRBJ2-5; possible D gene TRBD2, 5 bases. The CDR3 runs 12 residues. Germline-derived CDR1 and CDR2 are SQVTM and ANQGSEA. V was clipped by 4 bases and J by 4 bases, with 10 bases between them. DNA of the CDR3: TGCAGCGTTGCCGAGGGAGTAGAGACCCAGTACTTC. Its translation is CSVAEGVETQYF.

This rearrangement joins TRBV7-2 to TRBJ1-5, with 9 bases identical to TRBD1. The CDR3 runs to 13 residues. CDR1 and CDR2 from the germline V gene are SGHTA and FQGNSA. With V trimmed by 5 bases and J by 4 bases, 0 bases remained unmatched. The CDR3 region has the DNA TGTGCCAGCAGCGGGACAGGGAATCAGCCCCAGCATTTT. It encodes CASSGTGNQPQHF.

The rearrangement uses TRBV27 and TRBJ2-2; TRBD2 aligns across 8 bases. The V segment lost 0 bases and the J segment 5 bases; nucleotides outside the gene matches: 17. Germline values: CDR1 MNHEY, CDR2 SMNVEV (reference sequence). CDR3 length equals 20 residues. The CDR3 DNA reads TGTGCCAGCAGTTTATCGTACGGACTAGCTTCCCTTGGGGGGACCGGGGAGCTGTTTTTT. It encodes CASSLSYGLASLGGTGELFF.

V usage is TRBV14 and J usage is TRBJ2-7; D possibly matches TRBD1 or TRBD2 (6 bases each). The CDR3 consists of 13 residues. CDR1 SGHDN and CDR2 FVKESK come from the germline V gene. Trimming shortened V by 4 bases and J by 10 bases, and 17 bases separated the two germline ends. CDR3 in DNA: TGTGCCAGCAGCCCCTCTTTGGGGGGCGGTCAGTACTTC. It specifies CASSPSLGGGQYF.

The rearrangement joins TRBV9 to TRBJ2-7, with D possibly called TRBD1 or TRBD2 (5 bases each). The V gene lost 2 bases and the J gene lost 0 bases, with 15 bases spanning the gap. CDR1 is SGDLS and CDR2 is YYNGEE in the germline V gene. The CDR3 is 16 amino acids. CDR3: CASSVVPWGSSYEQYF. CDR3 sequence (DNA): TGTGCCAGCAGCGTGGTTCCTTGGGGGAGCTCCTACGAGCAGTACTTC.

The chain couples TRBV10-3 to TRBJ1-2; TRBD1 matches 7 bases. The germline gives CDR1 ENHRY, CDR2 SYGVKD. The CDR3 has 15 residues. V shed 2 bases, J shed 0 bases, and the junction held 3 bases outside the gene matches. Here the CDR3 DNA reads TGTGCCATCAGTGAGGGGACAGATGCTAACTATGGCTACACCTTC. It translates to CAISEGTDANYGYTF.

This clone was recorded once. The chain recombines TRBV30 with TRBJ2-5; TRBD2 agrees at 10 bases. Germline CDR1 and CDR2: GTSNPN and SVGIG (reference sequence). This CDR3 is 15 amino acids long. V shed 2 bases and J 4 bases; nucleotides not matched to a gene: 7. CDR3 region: CAWSRLAGVVETQYF. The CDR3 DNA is TGTGCCTGGAGTCGGCTAGCGGGAGTTGTAGAGACCCAGTACTTC.

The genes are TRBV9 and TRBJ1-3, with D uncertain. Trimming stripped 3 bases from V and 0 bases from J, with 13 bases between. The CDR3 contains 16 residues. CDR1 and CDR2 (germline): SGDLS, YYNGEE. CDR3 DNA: TGTGCCAGCAGCGCCGGAACTTGGGTCTCTGGAAACACCATATATTTT. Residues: CASSAGTWVSGNTIYF.

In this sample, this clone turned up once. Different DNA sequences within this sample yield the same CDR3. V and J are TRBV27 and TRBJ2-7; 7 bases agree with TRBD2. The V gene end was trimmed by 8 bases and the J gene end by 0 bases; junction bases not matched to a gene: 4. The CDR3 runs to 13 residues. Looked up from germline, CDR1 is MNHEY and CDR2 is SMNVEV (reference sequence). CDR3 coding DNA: TGTGCCAGCGGGGCTAGCGGCTCCTACGAGCAGTACTTC. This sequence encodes CASGASGSYEQYF.

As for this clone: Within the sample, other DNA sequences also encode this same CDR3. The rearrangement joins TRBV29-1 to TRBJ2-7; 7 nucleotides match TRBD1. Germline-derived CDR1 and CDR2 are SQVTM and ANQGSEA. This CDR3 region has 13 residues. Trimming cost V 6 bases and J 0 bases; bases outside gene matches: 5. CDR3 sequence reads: CSVRQGTSYEQYF. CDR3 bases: TGCAGCGTGCGACAGGGAACCTCCTACGAGCAGTACTTC.

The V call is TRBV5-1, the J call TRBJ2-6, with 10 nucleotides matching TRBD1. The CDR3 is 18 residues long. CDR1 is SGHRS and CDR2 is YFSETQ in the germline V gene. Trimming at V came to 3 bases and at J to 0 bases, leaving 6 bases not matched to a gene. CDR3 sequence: CASSSGTGVASGANVLTF. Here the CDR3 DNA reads TGCGCCAGCAGCTCGGGGACAGGGGTCGCCTCTGGGGCCAACGTCCTGACTTTC.

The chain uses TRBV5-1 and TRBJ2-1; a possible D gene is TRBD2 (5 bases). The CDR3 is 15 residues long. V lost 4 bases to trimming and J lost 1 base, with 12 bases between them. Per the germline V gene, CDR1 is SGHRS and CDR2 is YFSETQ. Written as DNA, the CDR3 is TGCGCCAGCAGCCTGGACTGGGAGTCCTACAATGAGCAGTTCTTC. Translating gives CASSLDWESYNEQFF.

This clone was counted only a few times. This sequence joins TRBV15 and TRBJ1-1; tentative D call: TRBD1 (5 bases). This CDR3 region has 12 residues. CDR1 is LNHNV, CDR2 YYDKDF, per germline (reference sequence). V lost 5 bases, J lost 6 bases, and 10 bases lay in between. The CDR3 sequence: CATSAAGSEAFF. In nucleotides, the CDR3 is TGTGCCACCAGCGCCGCAGGGTCTGAAGCTTTCTTT.